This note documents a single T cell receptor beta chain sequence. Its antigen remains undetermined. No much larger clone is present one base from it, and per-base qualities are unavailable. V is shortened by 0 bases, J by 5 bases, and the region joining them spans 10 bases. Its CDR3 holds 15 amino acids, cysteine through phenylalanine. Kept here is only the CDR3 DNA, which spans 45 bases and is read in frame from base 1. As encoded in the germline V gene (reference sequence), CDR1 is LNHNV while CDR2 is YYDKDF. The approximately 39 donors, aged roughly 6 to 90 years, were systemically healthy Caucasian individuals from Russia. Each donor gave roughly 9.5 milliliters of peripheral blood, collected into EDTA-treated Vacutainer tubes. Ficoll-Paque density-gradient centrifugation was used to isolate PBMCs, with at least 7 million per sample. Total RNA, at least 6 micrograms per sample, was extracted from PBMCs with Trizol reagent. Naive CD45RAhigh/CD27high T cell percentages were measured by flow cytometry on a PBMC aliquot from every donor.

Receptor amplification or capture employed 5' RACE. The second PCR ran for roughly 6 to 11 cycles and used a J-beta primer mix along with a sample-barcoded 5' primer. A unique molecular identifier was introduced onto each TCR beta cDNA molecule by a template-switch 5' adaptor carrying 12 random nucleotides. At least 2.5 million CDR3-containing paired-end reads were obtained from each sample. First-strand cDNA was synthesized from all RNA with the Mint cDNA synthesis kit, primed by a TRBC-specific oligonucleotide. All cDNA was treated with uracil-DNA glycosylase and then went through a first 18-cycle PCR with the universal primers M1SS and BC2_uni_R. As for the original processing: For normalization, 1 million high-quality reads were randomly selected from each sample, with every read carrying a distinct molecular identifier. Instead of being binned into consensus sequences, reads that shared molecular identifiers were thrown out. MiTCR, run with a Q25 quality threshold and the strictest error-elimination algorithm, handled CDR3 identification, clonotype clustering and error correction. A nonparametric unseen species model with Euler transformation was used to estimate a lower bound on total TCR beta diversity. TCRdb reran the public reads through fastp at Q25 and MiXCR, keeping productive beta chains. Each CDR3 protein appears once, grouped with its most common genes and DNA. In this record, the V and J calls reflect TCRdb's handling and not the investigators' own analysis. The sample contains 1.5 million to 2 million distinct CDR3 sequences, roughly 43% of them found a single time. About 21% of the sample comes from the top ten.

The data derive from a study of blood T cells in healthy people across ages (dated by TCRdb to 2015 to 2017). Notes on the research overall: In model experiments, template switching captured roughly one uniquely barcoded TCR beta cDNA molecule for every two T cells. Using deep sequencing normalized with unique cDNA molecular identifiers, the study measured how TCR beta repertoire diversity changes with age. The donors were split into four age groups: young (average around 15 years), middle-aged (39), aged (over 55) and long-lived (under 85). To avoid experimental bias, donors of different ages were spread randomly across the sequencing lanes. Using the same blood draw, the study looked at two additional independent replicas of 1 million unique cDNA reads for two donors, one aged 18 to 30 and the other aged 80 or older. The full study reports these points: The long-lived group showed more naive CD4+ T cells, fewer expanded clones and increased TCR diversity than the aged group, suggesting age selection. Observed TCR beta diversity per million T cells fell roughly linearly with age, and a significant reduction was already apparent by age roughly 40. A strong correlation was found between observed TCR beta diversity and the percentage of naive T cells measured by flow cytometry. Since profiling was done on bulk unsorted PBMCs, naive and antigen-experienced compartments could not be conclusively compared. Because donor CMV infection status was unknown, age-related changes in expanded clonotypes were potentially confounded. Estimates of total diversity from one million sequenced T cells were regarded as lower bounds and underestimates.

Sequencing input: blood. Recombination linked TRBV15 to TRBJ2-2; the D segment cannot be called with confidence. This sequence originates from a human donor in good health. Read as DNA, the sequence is TGTGCCACCAGCAGAGAGGACGGATGGACCGGGGAGCTGTTTTTT. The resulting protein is CATSREDGWTGELFF.